This TCR beta chain was obtained from a study of identical twins. This clonotype came up many times. The antigen remains undetermined. Study findings and constraints: Cord blood beta clonotypes present at high abundance carried fewer insertions; no such pattern appeared in memory repertoires. Zero-insertion analyses might be partly confounded by invariant T cells like MAIT and iNKT.

The CDR3 totals 11 residues. Trimming removed 2 bases at V and 4 bases at J, with 2 bases between. Germline lookup yields CDR1 SGDLS and CDR2 YYNGEE. MiXCR, applied by TCRdb to the 5' RACE reads, yields one record per CDR3 protein. This table holds 690,000 or so distinct CDR3 sequences, 5.5% to 6.5% found once. The receptor was derived from a man younger than 35 in good health. The chain is built from TRBV9 and TRBJ2-3, with D unresolved. Sample: naive T cells sorted from blood. The CDR3 protein is CASSVADTQYF. DNA of the CDR3: TGTGCCAGCAGCGTCGCAGATACGCAGTATTTT.